These T cell receptor beta chains were read from a single sample in a study of T cells in Graves' hyperthyroidism and ophthalmopathy. TCRdb recomputed calls from the multiplex PCR reads with MiXCR, one row per CDR3 protein. The data contain more than 600,000 distinct CDR3 sequences, about 16% of them singletons. Sequencing input: blood. The receptor set was obtained from a man in his late teens or twenties with Graves' hyperthyroidism. Both conserved end residues are part of each CDR3. D genes are given only for firm matches. Clone size is given for some rows only: seen once, a few or many times, or a class if the clone is expanded.

j_call clone_size cdr3_length v_call d_call cdr3_nt cdr3_aa
TRBJ2-3 many 15 TRBV28 TRBD2 TGTGCCAGCACCCGGCGGGGGTCAGGCACAGATACGCAGTATTTT CASTRRGSGTDTQYF
TRBJ1-5 many 13 TRBV9 - TGTGCCAGCAGCGTAGGACAGGATCAGCCCCAGCATTTT CASSVGQDQPQHF
TRBJ2-5 many 14 TRBV27 - TGTGCCAGCAGTTCAGTGGACCGAGTGGAGACCCAGTACTTC CASSSVDRVETQYF
TRBJ1-1 few 15 TRBV28 TRBD1 TGTGCCAGCAGTTTATGGGGCAGGGGGGGGACTGAAGCTTTCTTT CASSLWGRGGTEAFF
TRBJ2-5 few 18 TRBV14 - TGTGCCAGCAGCCAAGCTTCGGCAGGGGTCAACCCTCAAGAGACCCAGTACTTC CASSQASAGVNPQETQYF
TRBJ2-5 many 14 TRBV11-3 - TGTGCCAGCAGCTTAGATGGGGACGAAGAGACCCAGTACTTC CASSLDGDEETQYF
TRBJ2-2 - 16 TRBV19 TRBD1 TGTGCCAGTAGTACGACCAGGGGGCCCTACACCGGGGAGCTGTTTTTT CASSTTRGPYTGELFF
TRBJ2-5 - 13 TRBV7-9 - TGTGCCAGCAGCCAGACAGGTTACGAGACCCAGTACTTC CASSQTGYETQYF
TRBJ2-1 many 15 TRBV2 TRBD2 TGTGCCAGCACCGGGACTAGCGGGAGGATGGGTGAGCAGTTCTTC CASTGTSGRMGEQFF
TRBJ2-2 - 18 TRBV11-2 TRBD2 TGTGCCAGCAGCTTACGGACTAGCGGCCTCTTTAGCACCGGGGAGCTGTTTTTT CASSLRTSGLFSTGELFF
TRBJ2-1 few 12 TRBV27 - TGTGCCAGCAGGAAGGTTTACAATGAGCAGTTCTTC CASRKVYNEQFF
TRBJ1-3 - 14 TRBV7-9 - TGTGCCAGCAGCGGGCTTGGATCAGGAAACACCATATATTTT CASSGLGSGNTIYF
TRBJ1-1 few 15 TRBV20-1 - TGCAGTGCTAGAGAGGGAGGATGGCGAGTCACTGAAGCTTTCTTT CSAREGGWRVTEAFF
TRBJ2-5 few 13 TRBV12-3/TRBV12-4 - TGTGCCAGCAGCTCCCATAGCAAAGAGACCCAGTACTTC CASSSHSKETQYF
TRBJ2-3 few 14 TRBV30 - TGTGCCTGGGCCCTCGGAGGGGCCACAGATACGCAGTATTTT CAWALGGATDTQYF
TRBJ2-7 - 14 TRBV20-1 - TGCAGTGCTAGAGAAGGACTTGTCCCCTACGAGCAGTACTTC CSAREGLVPYEQYF
TRBJ2-7 few 18 TRBV20-1 TRBD1 TGCAGTGCTAGAGATCCCAATCCGGGACAGGGGAGAAGCTACGAGCAGTACTTC CSARDPNPGQGRSYEQYF
TRBJ2-1 few 13 TRBV12-3/TRBV12-4 - TGTGCCATCCCGGGACGGGGGTTCAATGAGCAGTTCTTC CAIPGRGFNEQFF
TRBJ2-7 few 11 TRBV27 - TGTGCCAGCGGGAGTTACTACGAGCAGTACTTC CASGSYYEQYF
TRBJ2-2 - 14 TRBV20-1 - TGCAGTGCTCTTGGAACAGGACACACCGGGGAGCTGTTTTTT CSALGTGHTGELFF
TRBJ2-3 - 15 TRBV24-1 - TGTGCCACCGGAGGGACAGAGAGCTGCACAGATACGCAGTATTTT CATGGTESCTDTQYF
TRBJ2-7 few 12 TRBV5-1 - TGCGCCAGCAGCTCGATTGGGGACGAGCAGTACTTC CASSSIGDEQYF
TRBJ2-5 many 14 TRBV12-3/TRBV12-4 - TGTGCCAGCAGGCTTCTAGGGGAGCAAGAGACCCAGTACTTC CASRLLGEQETQYF
TRBJ2-7 - 14 TRBV9 - TGTGCCAGCAGCCCACACGGGAGCTCCTACGAGCAGTACTTC CASSPHGSSYEQYF
TRBJ2-7 many 11 TRBV3-1 - TGTGCCAGCAGCCATTTCCACGAGCAGTACTTC CASSHFHEQYF
TRBJ2-5 many 16 TRBV3-1 TRBD1 TGTGCCAGCAGCCCTGGACAGGGAAGGGTAGCGGAGACCCAGTACTTC CASSPGQGRVAETQYF
TRBJ2-3 - 14 TRBV24-1 - TGTGCCACCAGTGAAACACCTAGCACAGATACGCAGTATTTT CATSETPSTDTQYF
TRBJ2-3 - 13 TRBV6-5 - TGTGCCAGCAGTTACCTAGCCGCAGATACGCAGTATTTT CASSYLAADTQYF
TRBJ2-1 - 14 TRBV6-2/TRBV6-3 - TGTGCCAGCAGTTACTCCGGCCTCTACAATGAGCAGTTCTTC CASSYSGLYNEQFF
TRBJ1-1 many 13 TRBV18 - TGTGCCAGCTCACCAAATTCGAACACTGAAGCTTTCTTT CASSPNSNTEAFF
TRBJ2-2 few 17 TRBV6-2/TRBV6-3 - TGTGCCAGCAGTTACTCGGGAGGCCTGGTCTCGCTCGGGGAGCTGTTTTTT CASSYSGGLVSLGELFF
TRBJ2-1 many 15 TRBV7-8 - TGTGCCAGCAGCCCCCTCAGGGATGTCTACAATGAGCAGTTCTTC CASSPLRDVYNEQFF
TRBJ2-2 many 13 TRBV12-3/TRBV12-4 TRBD1 TGTGCCAGCAGTCGACAGGGGGATGGCGAGCTGTTTTTT CASSRQGDGELFF